The 5 T cell receptor beta chains below were found in one sample sequenced in a study of T cells in Graves' hyperthyroidism and ophthalmopathy. Regions amplified from RNA transcripts were the TCR beta CDR3 regions. Researchers ran a first-round RT-PCR on the TCR CDR3 using the HTBI primer set. TCRdb passed the multiplex PCR reads through MiXCR, listing each CDR3 protein once. Among about 380,000 distinct CDR3 sequences listed, approximately 13% were seen once. Sequenced material: blood. The receptors stem from a man aged 25 to 45 with Graves' hyperthyroidism that later progressed to Graves' ophthalmopathy.

This clonotype was seen repeatedly, ten times or more. The rearrangement links TRBV20-1 to TRBJ2-6; D not resolved. CDR1 and CDR2 from the germline V gene are DFQATT and SNEGSKA (reference sequence). The V gene lost 0 bases and the J gene lost 1 base, with 4 bases spanning the gap. The CDR3 covers 14 residues. The chain's CDR3 is CSARDSSGANVLTF. The CDR3 DNA is TGCAGTGCTAGAGATAGTTCTGGGGCCAACGTCCTGACTTTC.

On this clonotype: The junction differs from germline at one of its ends, possibly a read error. The gene calls are TRBV18 and TRBJ2-6, with a weak D call TRBD2 (6 bases). The CDR3 has 18 amino acids. Looked up from germline, CDR1 is KGHSH and CDR2 is LQKENI. CDR3: CAGSTGRGSGSGANVLTF. CDR3 in DNA: TGTGCCGGCTCCACCGGGCGGGGCTCGGGCTCTGGGGCCAACGTCCTGACTTTC.

This clonotype came up a few times. The V call is TRBV14, the J call TRBJ2-1, with a possible D match to TRBD1 (5 bases). CDR3 length: 16 residues. Trimming removed 3 bases at V and 0 bases at J, with 12 bases between. The germline V gene encodes CDR1 SGHDN and CDR2 FVKESK. The CDR3 sequence: CASSQHRFSSYNEQFF. CDR3 sequence (DNA): TGTGCCAGCAGCCAGCACAGGTTTAGCTCCTACAATGAGCAGTTCTTC.

This clonotype was counted at least ten times. The CDR3, as DNA: TGTGCCAGCTCACCACTGGACAGGAAACCTAACACTGAAGCTTTCTTT. This encodes CASSPLDRKPNTEAFF. The J gene is TRBJ1-1, the V gene TRBV18; the match to TRBD1 covers 7 bases. The CDR3 contains 16 residues. Per the germline V gene, CDR1 is KGHSH and CDR2 is LQKENI. The ends lost 1 base at V and 2 bases at J; junction bases unmatched: 7.

This clonotype was observed at least ten times. V and J are TRBV11-1 and TRBJ1-5; a possible D gene is TRBD1 (6 bases). Germline loops: CDR1 SGHAT, CDR2 FQDESV (reference sequence). This CDR3 is built from 18 residues. Trimming took 1 base from V and 7 from J, leaving 23 bases between them. CDR3 sequence (DNA): TGTGCCAGCAGCTTAGAGTGGGGGGGGCCGCGGGTACGACAGCCCCAGCATTTT. Residues: CASSLEWGGPRVRQPQHF.